These 3 T cell receptor beta chains came from one sample sequenced in a study of T cells in Graves' hyperthyroidism and ophthalmopathy. The investigators amplified TCR beta CDR3 regions from RNA transcripts. TCR CDR3 regions were first amplified by RT-PCR with HTBI primers. TCRdb ran MiXCR on the multiplex PCR reads and lists one entry per CDR3 protein. The sample holds more than 500,000 distinct CDR3 sequences, 15% to 20% seen once. Sequencing used blood. The source of these receptors is a woman aged 25 to 39 with Graves' ophthalmopathy.

The V and J genes are TRBV6-2 or TRBV6-3 and TRBJ1-1, with no clear D. The CDR3 loop spans 11 amino acids. Trimming shortened V by 5 bases and J by 3 bases, and 4 bases separated the two germline ends. Germline CDR1 is MNHEY and CDR2 is SVGEGT. This chain's CDR3 is CASSQYTEAFF. The DNA of the CDR3 is TGTGCCAGCAGTCAATACACTGAAGCTTTCTTT.

This clonotype was observed many times. J is TRBJ1-5 and V is TRBV20-1; no reliable D call. The V gene's germline CDR1 is DFQATT and CDR2 SNEGSKA (reference sequence). V was shortened by 3 bases and J by 0 bases, with 9 bases between the two germline ends. The CDR3 is made up of 14 amino acids. CDR3: CSARGVPSNQPQHF. DNA of the CDR3: TGCAGTGCTAGGGGCGTCCCTAGCAATCAGCCCCAGCATTTT.

At least ten counts were recorded for this clonotype. The chain joins TRBV3-1 to TRBJ2-1; a possible D gene is TRBD2 (5 bases). The germline CDR1 and CDR2 sequences are LGHDT and YNNKEL (reference sequence). The CDR3 is 17 residues long. V was trimmed by 0 bases and J by 0 bases, leaving 12 bases between them. The DNA for the CDR3 is TGTGCCAGCAGCCAAGAGCGGGCGGGCGCCTCCTACAATGAGCAGTTCTTC. This codes for CASSQERAGASYNEQFF.